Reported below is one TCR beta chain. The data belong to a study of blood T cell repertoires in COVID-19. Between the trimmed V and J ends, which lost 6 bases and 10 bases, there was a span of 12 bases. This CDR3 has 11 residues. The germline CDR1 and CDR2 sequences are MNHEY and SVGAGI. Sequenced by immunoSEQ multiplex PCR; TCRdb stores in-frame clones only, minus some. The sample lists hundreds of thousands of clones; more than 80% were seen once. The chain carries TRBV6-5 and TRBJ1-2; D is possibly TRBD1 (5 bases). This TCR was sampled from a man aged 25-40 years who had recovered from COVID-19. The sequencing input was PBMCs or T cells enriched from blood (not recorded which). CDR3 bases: TGTGCCAGCAGGGACCAGGGATTCTACACCTTC. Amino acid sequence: CASRDQGFYTF.